A selection of T cell receptor beta chains follows, all from one sample in a study of cytomegalovirus exposure and HLA in healthy donors. The table came from immunoSEQ multiplex PCR; TCRdb's copy has only in-frame clones and leaves some out. The sample lists 170,000 or so clones; 84% were seen once. Sequences were obtained from PBMCs. The receptors were sampled from a boy aged 2 to 10 in good health and CMV-seronegative. Each CDR3 is given with its conserved first and last residue. A D gene is named only where the DNA matches it firmly. Rows may omit the clone size; those that give it use once, few, many or a size class.

J gene | V gene | clone size | D gene | CDR3 protein | CDR3 DNA
TRBJ2-5 | TRBV6-6 | NA | NA | CASSFSTGGGETQYF | TGTGCCAGCAGTTTTTCGACAGGAGGGGGCGAGACCCAGTACTTC
TRBJ2-3 | TRBV7-9 | NA | TRBD2 | CASSFGLAGGTDTQYF | TGTGCCAGCAGTTTTGGACTAGCGGGAGGTACAGATACGCAGTATTTT
TRBJ1-4 | TRBV7-9 | few | NA | CASSLKHRDEKLFF | TGTGCCAGCAGCTTAAAACACAGGGACGAAAAACTGTTTTTT
TRBJ2-2 | TRBV10-3 | NA | TRBD2 | CAISLTSGSMNTGELFF | TGTGCCATCAGTCTGACTAGCGGGAGTATGAACACCGGGGAGCTGTTTTTT
TRBJ2-1 | TRBV7-3 | few | NA | CASSLMGSGNEQFF | TGTGCCAGCAGCTTAATGGGTAGCGGCAATGAGCAGTTCTTC
TRBJ1-5 | TRBV5-6 | NA | NA | CASSLGRYQPQHF | TGTGCCAGCAGTTTAGGGAGGTATCAGCCCCAGCATTTT
TRBJ2-1 | TRBV11-2 | NA | NA | CASSLVRDSYNEQFF | TGTGCCAGCAGCTTAGTTCGAGACAGTTACAATGAGCAGTTCTTC
TRBJ2-1 | TRBV30 | NA | TRBD2 | CAWSLAGWNNEQFF | TGTGCCTGGAGTTTAGCGGGATGGAACAATGAGCAGTTCTTC
TRBJ1-4 | TRBV9 | NA | TRBD1 | CASSGDRDEKLFF | TGTGCCAGCAGCGGGGACAGGGATGAAAAACTGTTTTTT
TRBJ1-4 | TRBV19 | NA | TRBD1 | CASSLQTGVDEKLFF | TGTGCCAGTAGTTTACAGACAGGGGTGGATGAAAAACTGTTTTTT
TRBJ2-2 | TRBV7-6 | NA | NA | CASSLESFVGSHTGELFF | TGTGCCAGCAGCTTAGAGAGTTTTGTCGGGAGCCACACCGGGGAGCTGTTTTTT
TRBJ1-2 | TRBV2 | few | NA | CASSESLGRTDSDYGYTF | TGTGCCAGCAGCGAATCATTGGGGCGTACAGATTCGGATTATGGCTACACCTTC
TRBJ1-5 | TRBV11-3 | NA | TRBD1 | CASSTLLTGVRNQPQHF | TGTGCCAGCAGCACCCTCCTGACAGGGGTGCGCAATCAGCCCCAGCATTTT
TRBJ1-1 | TRBV27 | few | NA | CASILWGGRNTEAFF | TGTGCCAGCATCCTATGGGGGGGTAGGAACACTGAAGCTTTCTTT
TRBJ1-5 | TRBV27 | NA | TRBD1 | CASSLVTGEGQPQHF | TGTGCCAGCAGTTTAGTGACAGGGGAAGGCCAGCCCCAGCATTTT
TRBJ2-7 | TRBV27 | NA | TRBD1 | CASSPSTGALTYEQYF | TGTGCCAGCAGTCCTTCGACAGGGGCATTAACCTACGAGCAGTACTTC
TRBJ1-1 | TRBV30 | NA | NA | CAWSTDSNTEAFF | TGTGCCTGGAGTACGGACAGTAACACTGAAGCTTTCTTT
TRBJ2-5 | TRBV5-4 | NA | TRBD2 | CASSFGTSGYQETQYF | TGTGCCAGCAGCTTCGGGACTAGCGGGTACCAAGAGACCCAGTACTTC
TRBJ1-5 | TRBV10-2 | NA | NA | CASRATGSNQPQHF | TGCGCCAGCAGGGCCACCGGGAGCAATCAGCCCCAGCATTTT
TRBJ2-1 | TRBV7-6 | NA | TRBD2 | CASSPTSGSSYNEQFF | TGTGCCAGCAGCCCGACTAGCGGGAGCTCCTACAATGAGCAGTTCTTC
TRBJ2-2 | TRBV30 | NA | TRBD2 | CAWSPPRDSGGTGELFF | TGTGCCTGGAGTCCGCCCCGAGATTCGGGAGGTACCGGGGAGCTGTTTTTT
TRBJ2-3 | TRBV5-1 | NA | NA | CASSLWEGTDTQYF | TGCGCCAGCAGCTTGTGGGAGGGCACAGATACGCAGTATTTT
TRBJ1-2 | TRBV9 | NA | TRBD1 | CASSTWDRNYGYTF | TGTGCCAGCAGCACCTGGGACAGAAACTATGGCTACACCTTC
TRBJ2-2 | TRBV2 | NA | TRBD1 | CASSLQGIEVTGELFF | TGTGCCAGCAGTCTACAGGGGATTGAGGTGACCGGGGAGCTGTTTTTT
TRBJ2-1 | TRBV2 | NA | TRBD1 | CASTLGQAGYNEQFF | TGTGCCAGCACACTGGGACAGGCGGGATACAATGAGCAGTTCTTC
TRBJ2-7 | TRBV19 | NA | NA | CASSIRSGDSYEQYF | TGTGCCAGTAGTATCAGATCCGGGGACTCCTACGAGCAGTACTTC
TRBJ2-7 | TRBV30 | NA | NA | CAWSVRGGGSYEQYF | TGTGCCTGGAGTGTCCGCGGGGGCGGTTCCTACGAGCAGTACTTC
TRBJ2-2 | TRBV10-3 | NA | TRBD1 | CAITRTGSERTGELFF | TGTGCCATCACCCGGACAGGGTCTGAGAGAACCGGGGAGCTGTTTTTT
TRBJ2-7 | TRBV4-1 | NA | TRBD2 | CASSPGLARYEQYF | TGCGCCAGCAGCCCGGGACTAGCGCGTTACGAGCAGTACTTC
TRBJ2-7 | TRBV7-8 | once | NA | CASSALDPRGEQYF | TGTGCCAGCAGCGCCCTAGACCCCAGGGGCGAGCAGTACTTC
TRBJ2-5 | TRBV5-6 | NA | NA | CASSPRLWRDGEQYF | TGTGCCAGCAGCCCCCGACTTTGGCGGGACGGTGAGCAGTACTTC
TRBJ1-5 | TRBV27 | NA | NA | CASSPRTVSQAQHF | TGTGCCAGCAGTCCTCGGACAGTCTCCCAGGCCCAGCATTTT
TRBJ1-3 | TRBV6-5 | NA | NA | CASSYLSGSGNTIYF | TGTGCCAGCAGTTACTTATCAGGCTCTGGAAACACCATATATTTT
TRBJ2-5 | TRBV7-9 | NA | NA | CASSLDPGLETQYF | TGTGCCAGCAGCTTAGACCCAGGTCTTGAGACCCAGTACTTC
TRBJ1-2 | TRBV28 | NA | NA | CASRRTVSYGYTF | TGTGCCAGCAGACGGACAGTCTCCTATGGCTACACCTTC
TRBJ1-4 | TRBV10-3 | NA | NA | CAIRDSNEKLFF | TGTGCCATCCGAGACTCTAATGAAAAACTGTTTTTT
TRBJ1-4 | TRBV19 | NA | NA | CASSPGDEASEKLFF | TGTGCCAGCAGCCCAGGGGACGAGGCAAGTGAAAAACTGTTTTTT
TRBJ1-1 | TRBV19 | NA | TRBD1 | CASSMPGQGNTEAFF | TGTGCCAGTAGTATGCCGGGACAGGGGAACACTGAAGCTTTCTTT
TRBJ2-5 | TRBV29-1 | NA | NA | CSVDLGQETQYF | TGCAGCGTTGATCTAGGACAAGAGACCCAGTACTTC
TRBJ2-5 | TRBV2 | NA | TRBD2 | CASSGGSGRLGETQYF | TGTGCCAGCAGTGGGGGTAGCGGGAGACTGGGAGAGACCCAGTACTTC
TRBJ2-2 | TRBV4-2 | NA | TRBD2 | CASSHLLDGRDTGELFF | TGTGCCAGCAGCCATCTCCTAGACGGGAGGGACACCGGGGAGCTGTTTTTT
TRBJ2-5 | TRBV15 | NA | TRBD1 | CATKDRAEETQYF | TGTGCCACCAAAGACAGGGCCGAAGAGACCCAGTACTTC
TRBJ1-3 | TRBV7-9 | NA | NA | CASSRGDGRNTIYF | TGTGCCAGCAGCCGCGGGGATGGGCGAAACACCATATATTTT
TRBJ1-3 | TRBV6-5 | NA | NA | CASSATREAGNTIYF | TGTGCCAGCAGCGCCACCAGGGAGGCTGGAAACACCATATATTTT
TRBJ2-3 | TRBV6-5 | NA | NA | CASSSADTQYF | TGTGCCAGCAGTTCGGCAGATACGCAGTATTTT
TRBJ2-2 | TRBV7-6 | once | TRBD2 | CASRTTSGDYTGELFF | TGTGCCAGCAGAACAACTAGCGGGGACTACACCGGGGAGCTGTTTTTT
TRBJ2-7 | TRBV19 | NA | NA | CASSMSRTYEQYF | TGTGCCAGTAGTATGTCTAGGACTTACGAGCAGTACTTC
TRBJ1-2 | TRBV27 | NA | NA | CASTTLLGEHNYGYTF | TGTGCCAGCACTACCCTCCTCGGGGAGCATAACTATGGCTACACCTTC
TRBJ2-1 | TRBV18 | NA | NA | CASSPREVVYNEQFF | TGTGCCAGCTCACCCAGGGAAGTAGTCTACAATGAGCAGTTCTTC
TRBJ2-1 | TRBV2 | NA | NA | CASRGEAIDNEQFF | TGTGCCAGCAGGGGGGAGGCAATTGACAATGAGCAGTTCTTC
TRBJ2-3 | TRBV4-1 | NA | NA | CASSQETGATDTQYF | TGCGCCAGCAGCCAAGAGACGGGAGCCACAGATACGCAGTATTTT
TRBJ2-7 | TRBV11-2 | NA | NA | CASSLDPSSYEQYF | TGTGCCAGCAGCTTAGATCCGAGCTCCTACGAGCAGTACTTC
TRBJ2-7 | TRBV28 | NA | NA | CASSERSEQYF | TGTGCCAGCAGTGAGAGGAGCGAGCAGTACTTC
TRBJ2-7 | TRBV4-2 | NA | TRBD2 | CASSQELAGVSYEQYF | TGTGCCAGCAGCCAAGAACTAGCGGGAGTTTCCTACGAGCAGTACTTC